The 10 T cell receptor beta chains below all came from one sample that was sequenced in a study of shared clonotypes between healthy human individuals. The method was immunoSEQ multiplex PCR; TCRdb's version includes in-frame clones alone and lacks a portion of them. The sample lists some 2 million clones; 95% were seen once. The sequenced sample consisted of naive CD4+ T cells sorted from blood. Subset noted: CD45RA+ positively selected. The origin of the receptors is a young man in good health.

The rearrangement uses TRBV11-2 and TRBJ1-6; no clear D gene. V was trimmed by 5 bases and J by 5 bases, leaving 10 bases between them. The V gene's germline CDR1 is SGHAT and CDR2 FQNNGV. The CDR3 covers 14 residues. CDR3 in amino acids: CASSPRGNNSPLHF. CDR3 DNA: TGTGCCAGCAGCCCCCGAGGCAATAATTCACCCCTCCACTTT.

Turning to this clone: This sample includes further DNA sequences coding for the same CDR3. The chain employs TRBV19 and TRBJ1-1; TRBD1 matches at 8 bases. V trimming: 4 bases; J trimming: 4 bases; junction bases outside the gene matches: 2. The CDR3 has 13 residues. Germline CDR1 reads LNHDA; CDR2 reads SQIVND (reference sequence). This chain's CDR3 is CASSRDRGTEAFF. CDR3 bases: TGTGCCAGTAGTAGAGACAGGGGCACTGAAGCTTTCTTT.

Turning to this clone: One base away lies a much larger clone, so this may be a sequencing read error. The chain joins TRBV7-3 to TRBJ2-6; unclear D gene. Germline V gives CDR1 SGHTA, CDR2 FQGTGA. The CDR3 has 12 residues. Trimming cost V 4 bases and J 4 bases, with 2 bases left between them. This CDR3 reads CASSSGANVLTF. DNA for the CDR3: TGTGCCAGCAGCTCGGGGGCCAACGTCCTGACTTTC. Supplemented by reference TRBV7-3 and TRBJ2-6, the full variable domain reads GAGVSQTPSNKVTEKGKYVELRCDPISGHTALYWYRQSLGQGPEFLIYFQGTGAADDSGLPNDRFFAVRPEGSVSTLKIQRTERGDSAVYLCASSSGANVLTFGAGSRLTVL.

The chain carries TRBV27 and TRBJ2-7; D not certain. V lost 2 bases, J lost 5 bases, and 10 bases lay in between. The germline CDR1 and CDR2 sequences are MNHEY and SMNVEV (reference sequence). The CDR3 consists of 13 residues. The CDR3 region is CASSLRGVHEQYF. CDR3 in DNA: TGTGCCAGCAGTTTACGTGGCGTGCACGAGCAGTACTTC.

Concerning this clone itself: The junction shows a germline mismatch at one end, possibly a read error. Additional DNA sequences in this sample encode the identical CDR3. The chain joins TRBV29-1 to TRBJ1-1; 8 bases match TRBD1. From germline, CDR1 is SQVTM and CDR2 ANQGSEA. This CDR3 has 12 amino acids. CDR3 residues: CSARQGNTEAFF. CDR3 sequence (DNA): TGCAGCGCCCGACAGGGGAACACTGAGGCTTTCTTT.

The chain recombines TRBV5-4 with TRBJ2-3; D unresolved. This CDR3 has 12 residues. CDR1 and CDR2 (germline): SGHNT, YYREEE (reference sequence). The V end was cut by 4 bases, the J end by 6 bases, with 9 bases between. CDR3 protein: CASSPNSDTQYF. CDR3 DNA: TGTGCCAGCAGCCCTAATTCTGATACGCAGTATTTT.

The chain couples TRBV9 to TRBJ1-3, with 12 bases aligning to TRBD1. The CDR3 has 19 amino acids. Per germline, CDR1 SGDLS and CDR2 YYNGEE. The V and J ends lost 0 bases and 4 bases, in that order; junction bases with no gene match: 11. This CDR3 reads CASSVDPPGQGATGNTIYF. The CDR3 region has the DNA TGTGCCAGCAGCGTAGATCCCCCGGGACAGGGGGCGACAGGAAACACCATATATTTT.

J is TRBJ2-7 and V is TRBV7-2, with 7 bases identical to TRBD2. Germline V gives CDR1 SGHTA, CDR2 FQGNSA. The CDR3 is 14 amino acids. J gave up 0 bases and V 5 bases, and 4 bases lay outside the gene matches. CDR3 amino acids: CASSASSGSYEQYF. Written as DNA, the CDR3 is TGTGCCAGCAGCGCCTCTAGCGGCTCCTACGAGCAGTACTTC.

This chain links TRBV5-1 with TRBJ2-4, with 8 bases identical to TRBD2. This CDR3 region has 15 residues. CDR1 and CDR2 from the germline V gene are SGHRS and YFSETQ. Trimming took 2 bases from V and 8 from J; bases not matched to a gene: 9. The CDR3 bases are TGCGCCAGCAGCTTTTCCGGGACTAGAGGCGACATTCAGTACTTC. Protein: CASSFSGTRGDIQYF.

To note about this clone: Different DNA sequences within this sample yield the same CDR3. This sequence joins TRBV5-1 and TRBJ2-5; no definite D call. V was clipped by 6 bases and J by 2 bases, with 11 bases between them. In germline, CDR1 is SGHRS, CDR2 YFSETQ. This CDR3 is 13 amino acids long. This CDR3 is CASTGQNQETQYF. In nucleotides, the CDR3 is TGCGCCAGCACGGGTCAGAATCAAGAGACCCAGTACTTC.